These 20 T cell receptor beta chains originate from one sample sequenced in a study of cytomegalovirus exposure and HLA in healthy donors. It was with 60 Vbeta and 13 Jbeta primers that the PCR ran. The repertoire was sequenced with immunoSEQ multiplex PCR; TCRdb's copy has only in-frame clones and lacks some. The data contain about 160,000 clones, 60% to 85% of them singletons. Specimen: PBMCs. The receptor set was obtained from a man aged 25 to 45 in good health and CMV-seropositive.

The V gene is TRBV7-2, the J gene TRBJ2-7; 11 nucleotides align to TRBD2. This CDR3 contains 17 residues. Germline CDR1 and CDR2: SGHTA and FQGNSA. Trimming took 2 bases from V and 3 from J; bases not matched to a gene: 9. DNA for the CDR3: TGTGCCAGCAGCTTACAATGGCTAGCGGGGGGCCTCTACGAGCAGTACTTC. Amino acids: CASSLQWLAGGLYEQYF.

J is TRBJ2-5 and V is TRBV27; TRBD1 is a possible D gene (6 bases). The J call may not be correct, given that the DNA end is closer to TRBJ2-7. The CDR3 runs to 14 residues. Germline V CDR1 and CDR2: MNHEY, SMNVEV (reference sequence). CDR3 coding DNA: TGTGCCAGCAGTTTCTCGGGACAAAGCTACGAGCAGTACTTC. This encodes CASSFSGQSYEQYF.

This clone was seen only a few times. The rearrangement uses TRBV9 and TRBJ2-6; 8 bases map to TRBD2. The germline V gene has CDR1 SGDLS and CDR2 YYNGEE. The CDR3 is made up of 17 amino acids. Trimming cost V 2 bases and J 0 bases; bases outside gene matches: 4. CDR3 nucleotide sequence: TGTGCCAGCAGCGTCTCGGGGGGGCCCTCTGGGGCCAACGTCCTGACTTTC. Translation: CASSVSGGPSGANVLTF.

This chain joins TRBV7-2 and TRBJ1-1, with 7 nucleotides matching TRBD1. The CDR3 length is 16 residues. The J segment lost 7 bases and the V segment lost 1 base, leaving 12 bases of the junction unmatched. In germline, CDR1 is SGHTA, CDR2 FQGNSA. Here the CDR3 DNA reads TGTGCCAGCAGCTTAGTTTTTGGCAGGGGGGATGGTGAAGCTTTCTTT. It codes for CASSLVFGRGDGEAFF.

The chain recombines TRBV2 with TRBJ1-5; 9 bases agree with TRBD1. The CDR3 has 14 amino acids. With V trimmed by 6 bases and J by 6 bases, 6 bases remained unmatched. The germline CDR1 and CDR2 sequences are SNHLY and FYNNEI. As DNA, the CDR3 is TGTGCCAGCAGGCAACAGGGGGCCGTTCAGCCCCAGCATTTT. It encodes CASRQQGAVQPQHF.

The rearrangement uses TRBV9 and TRBJ2-2; tentative D call: TRBD1 (5 bases). CDR1 and CDR2 (germline): SGDLS, YYNGEE. The CDR3 extends over 13 amino acids. Trimming took off 4 bases at V and 3 bases at J, with 7 bases between the two ends. The CDR3 region is CASSQTDTGELFF. Written as DNA, the CDR3 is TGTGCCAGCAGCCAGACAGACACCGGGGAGCTGTTTTTT.

This clone was seen only a few times. The chain uses TRBV7-8 and TRBJ1-5; a weak D match, TRBD1 (5 bases). The CDR3 runs to 15 residues. Germline values: CDR1 SGHVS, CDR2 FQNEAQ. With 5 bases removed from V and 0 bases from J, the gap between germline ends came to 11 bases. The DNA of the CDR3 is TGTGCCAGCAGCCTCGGACATCTTAGCAATCAGCCCCAGCATTTT. It encodes CASSLGHLSNQPQHF.

This clone has more than one count but fewer than ten. The chain uses TRBV6-5 and TRBJ1-3, with TRBD1 identical over 9 bases. Unmatched junction bases numbered 9, after V lost 11 bases and J lost 4 bases. Germline loops: CDR1 MNHEY, CDR2 SVGAGI. The CDR3 is made up of 14 amino acids. The CDR3 coding sequence is TGTGCCGTGGAACTACAGGGGGCAGGAAACACCATATATTTT. Translating it yields CAVELQGAGNTIYF.

This clone has just one count. V usage is TRBV4-1 and J usage is TRBJ2-7; 7 bases are a match to TRBD1. Germline V CDR1 and CDR2: MGHRA, YSYEKL. The ends lost 0 bases at V and 0 bases at J; junction bases unmatched: 5. The CDR3 has 16 residues. CDR3 region: CASSQDLGDSSYEQYF. The CDR3 region has the DNA TGCGCCAGCAGCCAAGATTTAGGGGACAGCTCCTACGAGCAGTACTTC.

This chain links TRBV29-1 with TRBJ2-7, with 9 bases that match TRBD1. CDR3 length equals 13 residues. Unmatched junction bases numbered 5, after V lost 8 bases and J lost 0 bases. Germline lookup yields CDR1 SQVTM and CDR2 ANQGSEA. This CDR3 is CSIRTGASYEQYF. In nucleotides, the CDR3 is TGCAGCATACGGACAGGGGCCTCCTACGAGCAGTACTTC.

The genes are TRBV27 and TRBJ2-2; D is undetermined. This CDR3 spans 12 amino acids. Deletions cut 4 bases from V and 6 bases from J, with 6 bases between. The V gene's germline CDR1 is MNHEY and CDR2 SMNVEV (reference sequence). CDR3 sequence (DNA): TGTGCCAGCAGTTCCCTCGCCGGGGAGCTGTTTTTT. The encoded protein is CASSSLAGELFF.

About this clone: Other nucleotide sequences from this sample produce the same CDR3. The chain couples TRBV4-1 to TRBJ1-1; D is perhaps TRBD1 (5 bases). V lost 0 bases, J lost 4 bases, and 9 bases lay in between. Germline-derived CDR1 and CDR2 are MGHRA and YSYEKL. The CDR3 has 14 amino acids. Here the CDR3 DNA reads TGCGCCAGCAGCCAAGAAGGTAGGGGCACTGAAGCTTTCTTT. Its translation is CASSQEGRGTEAFF.

This sequence joins TRBV19 and TRBJ1-5; 10 nucleotides match TRBD1. The length of the CDR3 is 14 residues. Germline lookup yields CDR1 LNHDA and CDR2 SQIVND (reference sequence). The V gene end was trimmed by 4 bases and the J gene end by 7 bases; junction bases not matched to a gene: 4. CDR3 sequence: CASSTRTGGQPQHF. The CDR3, as DNA: TGTGCCAGTAGTACTCGGACAGGGGGACAGCCCCAGCATTTT.

The chain joins TRBV6-1 to TRBJ2-3; perhaps TRBD2 as D (6 bases). Trimming removed 6 bases from V and 3 bases from J, with 13 bases in between. The germline CDR1 and CDR2 sequences are MNHNS and SASEGT. The CDR3 covers 14 residues. The CDR3 region has the DNA TGTGCCAGCAGCCCGGGGGATATTACAGATACGCAGTATTTT. This encodes CASSPGDITDTQYF.

This CDR3 is CASSPANSPLHF. For the CDR3, the DNA is TGTGCCAGCTCACCGGCTAATTCACCCCTCCACTTT. The chain joins TRBV18 to TRBJ1-6; D unclear. Germline CDR1 is KGHSH and CDR2 is LQKENI. The CDR3 contains 12 residues. Deletions cut 3 bases from V and 6 bases from J, with 3 bases between.

The V gene is TRBV14, the J gene TRBJ1-5; possible D gene TRBD1, 5 bases. V lost 4 bases, J lost 3 bases, and 10 bases lay in between. CDR1 and CDR2 (germline): SGHDN, FVKESK. The CDR3 runs 14 residues. DNA of the CDR3: TGTGCCAGCAGCCCAGGAGGGGACAATCAGCCCCAGCATTTT. It specifies CASSPGGDNQPQHF.

This chain uses TRBV11-2 with TRBJ2-2; 10 bases agree with TRBD2. This CDR3 is built from 15 residues. Germline V gene lookup returns CDR1 SGHAT and CDR2 FQNNGV. J was trimmed by 7 bases and V by 5 bases; bases with no gene match: 7. The CDR3 protein is CASSGLAGVVGELFF. The DNA for the CDR3 is TGTGCCAGCAGCGGTCTAGCGGGGGTTGTCGGGGAGCTGTTTTTT.

The table lists this clone with a count of one. The chain employs TRBV6-1 and TRBJ2-7, with D possibly matching TRBD2 (6 bases). This CDR3 has 13 residues. Germline V gene data show CDR1 as MNHNS and CDR2 as SASEGT. V was shortened by 3 bases and J by 3 bases, with 9 bases between the two germline ends. The DNA of the CDR3 is TGTGCCAGCAGTGAGGGACTGAACTACGAGCAGTACTTC. Its protein is CASSEGLNYEQYF.

This clone appeared a single time. This rearrangement joins TRBV6-1 to TRBJ1-5; a weak D match, TRBD1 (6 bases). V was clipped by 6 bases and J by 5 bases, with 14 bases between them. Germline V gene lookup returns CDR1 MNHNS and CDR2 SASEGT. The CDR3 totals 14 residues. The CDR3: CASRAGQMDQPQHF. DNA of the CDR3: TGTGCCAGCAGAGCGGGACAAATGGATCAGCCCCAGCATTTT.

As concerns this clone: The identical CDR3 is also encoded by other nucleotide sequences in the sample. The V call is TRBV30, the J call TRBJ1-4; the D is unclear. The CDR3 contains 14 residues. V gave up 3 bases and J gave up 11 bases, with 19 bases separating them. Germline values: CDR1 GTSNPN, CDR2 SVGIG (reference sequence). The CDR3, as DNA: TGTGCCTGGAGCGTAGGCGCCATTGCGAGGAAACTGTTTTTT. Amino acids: CAWSVGAIARKLFF.